The 21 T cell receptor beta chains below come from one sample, sequenced in a study of blood T cell repertoires in COVID-19. TCRdb's table, derived via immunoSEQ multiplex PCR, lists solely in-frame clones and lacks some. The sample shows around 280,000 clones, roughly nine tenths of them seen only once. Input material: peripheral blood. The source is a woman in her forties or fifties who had recovered from COVID-19.

The rearrangement links TRBV6-1 to TRBJ1-4; 10 positions match TRBD1. The germline gives CDR1 MNHNS, CDR2 SASEGT. This CDR3 is built from 16 residues. With V trimmed by 2 bases and J by 6 bases, 6 bases remained unmatched. This chain's CDR3 is CASSEIVGQGDEKLFF. CDR3 nucleotide sequence: TGTGCCAGCAGTGAAATCGTTGGACAGGGGGATGAAAAACTGTTTTTT.

V usage is TRBV15 and J usage is TRBJ1-2; D is perhaps TRBD1 (5 bases). Looked up from germline, CDR1 is LNHNV and CDR2 is YYDKDF (reference sequence). V was pared by 5 bases and J by 6 bases, with 22 bases between. The CDR3 runs 16 residues. CDR3 coding DNA: TGTGCCACCAGCCGGTCGGAAGGGGCGGTGGTGGATGGCTACACCTTC. It is translated as CATSRSEGAVVDGYTF.

J is TRBJ2-3 and V is TRBV6-5; the match to TRBD2 covers 7 bases. V was clipped by 0 bases and J by 5 bases; unmatched bases: 8. The germline V gene has CDR1 MNHEY and CDR2 SVGAGI. The CDR3 spans 16 residues. The CDR3 here is CASSYSLSGNRDTQYF. The CDR3 DNA reads TGTGCCAGCAGTTACTCGCTGAGCGGGAACCGAGATACGCAGTATTTT.

The genes are TRBV5-1 and TRBJ1-4, with D perhaps matching TRBD1 (6 bases). Trimming stripped 0 bases from V and 8 bases from J, with 8 bases between. The CDR3 is made up of 13 amino acids. The germline gives CDR1 SGHRS, CDR2 YFSETQ. The CDR3 protein is CASSLAGEEKLFF. CDR3 nucleotide sequence: TGCGCCAGCAGCTTGGCAGGGGAGGAAAAACTGTTTTTT. Looking up the rest from reference TRBV5-1 and TRBJ1-4 gives the full variable domain: KAGVTQTPRYLIKTRGQQVTLSCSPISGHRSVSWYQQTPGQGLQFLFEYFSETQRNKGNFPGRFSGRQFSNSRSEMNVSTLELGDSALYLCASSLAGEEKLFFGSGTQLSVL.

The V and J genes are TRBV7-9 and TRBJ2-1; 10 bases agree with TRBD1. With V trimmed by 5 bases and J by 8 bases, 9 bases remained unmatched. There are 15 residues in the CDR3. The germline CDR1 and CDR2 sequences are SEHNR and FQNEAQ (reference sequence). CDR3 amino acids: CASSPYPGQGYEQFF. The CDR3 DNA reads TGTGCCAGCAGCCCTTACCCGGGACAGGGGTATGAGCAGTTCTTC.

The rearrangement uses TRBV5-1 and TRBJ2-1, with D possibly matching TRBD1 (5 bases). The CDR3 covers 13 residues. CDR1 is SGHRS, CDR2 YFSETQ, per germline. V lost 5 bases, J lost 7 bases, and 13 bases lay in between. CDR3 protein: CASSPLKGNEQFF. DNA for the CDR3: TGCGCCAGCAGTCCGCTTAAGGGGAATGAGCAGTTCTTC.

This chain connects TRBV29-1 to TRBJ1-1; the match to TRBD1 covers 7 bases. CDR1 is SQVTM, CDR2 ANQGSEA, per germline. The CDR3 is made up of 13 amino acids. With 6 bases clipped from V and 4 bases from J, the junction kept 8 bases outside the gene matches. The CDR3 DNA reads as TGCAGCGTCAGCCAGGGGGTGTTCACTGAAGCTTTCTTT. Translation: CSVSQGVFTEAFF.

The V and J genes are TRBV18 and TRBJ1-5; D is undetermined. Germline V gene sequence: CDR1 KGHSH, CDR2 LQKENI. Trimming cost V 2 bases and J 4 bases, with 33 bases left between them. The CDR3 runs to 22 residues. CDR3 amino acids: CASSPAIYILSSPRPRNQPQHF. The CDR3 coding sequence is TGTGCCAGCTCACCAGCAATCTACATCCTCTCCTCTCCGCGGCCCCGAAATCAGCCCCAGCATTTT.

The genes are TRBV5-4 and TRBJ1-3; D uncertain. The CDR3 totals 14 residues. Germline-derived CDR1 and CDR2 are SGHNT and YYREEE (reference sequence). Trimming removed 2 bases from V and 2 bases from J, with 8 bases in between. The CDR3 protein is CASSFYSTGNTIYF. The CDR3 DNA reads TGTGCCAGCAGCTTCTACAGCACTGGAAACACCATATATTTT.

About this clone itself: The sample has other DNA sequences that encode this CDR3 too. The rearrangement uses TRBV6-2 or TRBV6-3 and TRBJ1-5; the D is unclear. The length of the CDR3 is 14 residues. CDR1 MNHEY and CDR2 SVGEGT come from the germline V gene. Trimming pared 2 bases from V and 0 bases from J, leaving 5 bases between. The CDR3 DNA is TGTGCCAGCAGTTACGGCAGTAGCAATCAGCCCCAGCATTTT. Translating gives CASSYGSSNQPQHF.

The V call is TRBV24-1, the J call TRBJ1-2, with a possible D match to TRBD1 (5 bases). There are 13 residues in the CDR3. Germline lookup yields CDR1 KGHDR and CDR2 SFDVKD. V lost 4 bases to trimming and J lost 1 base, with 6 bases between them. Here the CDR3 DNA reads TGTGCCACCAGTGACCAGGGTAACTATGGCTACACCTTC. It specifies CATSDQGNYGYTF.

The chain combines TRBV19 with TRBJ1-5; 9 nucleotides agree with TRBD1. The J segment lost 4 bases and the V segment lost 5 bases, leaving 9 bases of the junction unmatched. Germline V CDR1 and CDR2: LNHDA, SQIVND (reference sequence). The CDR3 is made up of 16 amino acids. CDR3 in amino acids: CASSLPGQGGNQPQHF. The CDR3 DNA reads as TGTGCCAGTAGTCTACCGGGACAGGGAGGTAATCAGCCCCAGCATTTT.

The V call is TRBV5-1, the J call TRBJ2-1; possibly TRBD2 for D (5 bases). The CDR3 extends over 15 amino acids. Germline V gene data show CDR1 as SGHRS and CDR2 as YFSETQ. V lost 0 bases and J 0 bases, leaving 7 bases between the germline ends. CDR3 DNA: TGCGCCAGCAGCTTGGGTGGGAGCTCCTACAATGAGCAGTTCTTC. It codes for CASSLGGSSYNEQFF.

This chain links TRBV7-6 with TRBJ1-5, with 11 bases matching TRBD1. Losses at the gene ends were 4 bases for V and 7 bases for J; bases not matched to a gene: 3. The CDR3 covers 14 residues. The V gene's germline CDR1 is SGHVS and CDR2 FNYEAQ. The CDR3 DNA reads TGTGCCAGCAGCTGGGGACAGGGGGACCAGCCCCAGCATTTT. This codes for CASSWGQGDQPQHF.

This chain links TRBV5-1 with TRBJ2-7; 9 bases match TRBD2. V dropped 5 bases and J dropped 1; count of bases not matched to a gene: 10. This CDR3 comprises 16 residues. Germline CDR1 SGHRS, CDR2 YFSETQ. This chain's CDR3 is CASSPVGREGSYEQYF. Written as DNA, the CDR3 is TGCGCCAGCAGTCCGGTGGGGCGGGAGGGATCCTACGAGCAGTACTTC.

The chain links TRBV9 to TRBJ2-1, with 11 bases matching TRBD2. CDR1 is SGDLS and CDR2 is YYNGEE in the germline V gene. CDR3 length: 16 amino acids. Trimming took 4 bases from V and 9 from J; bases not matched to a gene: 12. In DNA form, the CDR3 reads TGTGCCAGCAGCCTCCGACTAGCGGGATCCTCTAGTGAGCAGTTCTTC. It specifies CASSLRLAGSSSEQFF.

This chain links TRBV9 with TRBJ2-3, with TRBD2 identical over 11 bases. This CDR3 spans 16 amino acids. Germline V lookup: CDR1 SGDLS, CDR2 YYNGEE. J was trimmed by 1 base and V by 4 bases; bases with no gene match: 5. The CDR3 sequence: CASSFLAGGRTDTQYF. CDR3 sequence (DNA): TGTGCCAGCAGCTTTTTAGCGGGGGGGCGCACAGATACGCAGTATTTT.

This clone was picked up one time. This chain links TRBV18 with TRBJ2-7, with 8 positions matching TRBD1. Germline assignment: CDR1 KGHSH and CDR2 LQKENI. With 3 bases clipped from V and 4 bases from J, the junction kept 8 bases outside the gene matches. The CDR3 contains 15 residues. The CDR3 loop reads CASSPGQGKQYEQYF. The CDR3 DNA reads as TGTGCCAGCTCACCCGGACAGGGCAAGCAATACGAGCAGTACTTC.

The CDR3 sequence is CASMARGIAGGREQYF. The CDR3 DNA reads as TGTGCCAGCATGGCAAGGGGAATAGCGGGAGGACGGGAGCAGTACTTC. J is TRBJ2-7 and V is TRBV2; TRBD2 agrees at 10 bases. This CDR3 contains 16 residues. V was pared by 7 bases and J by 7 bases, with 16 bases of the junction left unmatched. Germline-derived CDR1 and CDR2 are SNHLY and FYNNEI.

V gene TRBV6-4 combines with J gene TRBJ1-5, with TRBD1 matching 10 bases. The CDR3 extends over 19 amino acids. Looked up from germline, CDR1 is MRHNA and CDR2 is SNTAGT. The V segment lost 3 bases and the J segment 7 bases; nucleotides outside the gene matches: 18. The CDR3 bases are TGTGCCAGCAGTGAATGTACCGGGACAGGGGTCCGGGCCGGGCAGCCCCAGCATTTT. Its protein product is CASSECTGTGVRAGQPQHF.

The V gene is TRBV11-2, the J gene TRBJ1-2; unclear D gene. CDR3 length: 15 amino acids. CDR1 and CDR2 (germline): SGHAT, FQNNGV. The V gene lost 1 base and the J gene lost 4 bases, with 13 bases spanning the gap. CDR3 sequence (DNA): TGTGCCAGCAGCTTAGGCCCCGGGGTAACCTATGGCTACACCTTC. Its translation: CASSLGPGVTYGYTF.